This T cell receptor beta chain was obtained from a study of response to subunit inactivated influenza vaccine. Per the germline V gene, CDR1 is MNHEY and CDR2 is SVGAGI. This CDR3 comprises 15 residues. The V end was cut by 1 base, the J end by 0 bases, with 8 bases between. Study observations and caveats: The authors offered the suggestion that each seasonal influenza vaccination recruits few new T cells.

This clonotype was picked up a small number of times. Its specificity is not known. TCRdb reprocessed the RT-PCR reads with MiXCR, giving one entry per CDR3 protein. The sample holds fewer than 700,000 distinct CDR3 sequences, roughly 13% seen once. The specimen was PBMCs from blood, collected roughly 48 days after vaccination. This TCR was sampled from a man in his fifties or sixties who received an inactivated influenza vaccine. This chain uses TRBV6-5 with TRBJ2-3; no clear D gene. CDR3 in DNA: TGTGCCAGCAGTTACTACCCCTCTAGCACAGATACGCAGTATTTT. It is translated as CASSYYPSSTDTQYF.